A single sample is the source of the 11 T cell receptor beta chains below, sequenced in a study of shared clonotypes between healthy human individuals. Terminally differentiated effector memory CD45RA+ cells were left out of the naive CD8 fraction, which was CD45RO-negative and positively selected for CCR7. The method was immunoSEQ multiplex PCR; TCRdb's version includes in-frame clones alone and lacks a portion of them. The sample yields more than 600,000 clones, about 90% seen once. Sequencing was carried out using naive CD8+ T cells sorted from blood. Source of these receptors: a young man in good health.

The rearrangement joins TRBV18 to TRBJ1-1, with D unclear. This CDR3 region has 16 residues. Looked up from germline, CDR1 is KGHSH and CDR2 is LQKENI. V dropped 3 bases and J dropped 3 bases, with 17 bases sitting between them. The CDR3 spells CASSPEGMRYDTEAFF. The CDR3 nucleotides read TGTGCCAGCTCACCGGAGGGAATGCGTTACGACACTGAAGCTTTCTTT.

The chain has TRBV6-5 and TRBJ2-7; unclear D gene. CDR1 is MNHEY, CDR2 SVGAGI, per germline. The CDR3 contains 12 residues. V was pared by 10 bases and J by 2 bases, with 12 bases between. The CDR3 is CATGPNAYEQYF. CDR3 coding DNA: TGTGCCACTGGGCCGAACGCCTACGAGCAGTACTTC.

The J gene is TRBJ2-2, the V gene TRBV29-1; 7 nucleotides line up with TRBD1. The V and J ends lost 0 bases and 0 bases, in that order; junction bases with no gene match: 4. Germline V lookup: CDR1 SQVTM, CDR2 ANQGSEA. The CDR3 sequence is 16 residues long. The CDR3 spells CSVEDSGTANTGELFF. The CDR3, as DNA: TGCAGCGTTGAAGATTCCGGGACAGCGAACACCGGGGAGCTGTTTTTT.

V usage is TRBV27 and J usage is TRBJ2-5; TRBD2 matches at 14 bases. V lost 0 bases and J lost 7; bases outside the gene matches: 13. The CDR3 spans 19 residues. CDR1 and CDR2 (germline): MNHEY, SMNVEV (reference sequence). In DNA, the CDR3 is TGTGCCAGCAGTTTATCGGGGACTAGCGGGAGACGGATGACGGGGACCCAGTACTTC. Its protein product is CASSLSGTSGRRMTGTQYF.

The chain combines TRBV4-1 with TRBJ2-7; unclear D gene. The ends were cut back, 0 bases at V and 6 bases at J, with 12 bases in the middle. The CDR3 length is 14 residues. Germline V gives CDR1 MGHRA, CDR2 YSYEKL. CDR3 coding DNA: TGCGCCAGCAGCCAAGATAGAACCTCGGTCGAGCAGTACTTC. Its translation is CASSQDRTSVEQYF.

V gene TRBV10-3 combines with J gene TRBJ2-1; TRBD2 matches at 11 bases. The CDR3 spans 19 residues. J gave up 5 bases and V 2 bases, and 14 bases lay outside the gene matches. Per the germline V gene, CDR1 is ENHRY and CDR2 is SYGVKD. The CDR3 coding sequence is TGTGCCATCAGTGAGACCCGTGGGGCTAGCGGGAGGTCAGACAATGAGCAGTTCTTC. It is translated as CAISETRGASGRSDNEQFF.

This clone was observed a single time. DNA of the CDR3: TGTGCCACCAGCATTGCTATTTTGAACACTGAAGCTTTCTTT. As protein: CATSIAILNTEAFF. The V call is TRBV15, the J call TRBJ1-1, with unresolved D. Between the trimmed V and J ends, which lost 4 bases and 0 bases, there was a span of 9 bases. Looked up from germline, CDR1 is LNHNV and CDR2 is YYDKDF (reference sequence). This CDR3 comprises 14 residues.

The chain has TRBV20-1 and TRBJ2-5; D remains ambiguous. The germline V gene encodes CDR1 DFQATT and CDR2 SNEGSKA (reference sequence). The CDR3 spans 11 residues. Trimming left V 3 bases short and J 5 bases short, with 7 bases between. The DNA for the CDR3 is TGCAGTGCTAGGGCTTTGGAGACCCAGTACTTC. Amino acids: CSARALETQYF.

The CDR3 nucleotides are TGTGCCAGCAGTTTATTTTTGGGACAGGTTATGAACGAGCAGTACTTC. Encoded protein: CASSLFLGQVMNEQYF. The V call is TRBV27, the J call TRBJ2-7; 8 nucleotides align to TRBD1. V lost 1 base, J lost 5 bases, and 10 bases stayed unmatched. Germline CDR1 MNHEY, CDR2 SMNVEV (reference sequence). The CDR3 loop spans 16 amino acids.

The gene calls are TRBV15 and TRBJ2-1, with 12 bases identical to TRBD2. The CDR3 has 19 residues. The V segment lost 5 bases and the J segment 0 bases; nucleotides outside the gene matches: 11. Germline V CDR1 and CDR2: LNHNV, YYDKDF (reference sequence). In DNA, the CDR3 is TGTGCCACCAGCGGAACTCTAGCGGGAGGGACCAGCTCCTACAATGAGCAGTTCTTC. It specifies CATSGTLAGGTSSYNEQFF.

V and J are TRBV19 and TRBJ2-7; D call uncertain. V lost 3 bases and J 0 bases, leaving 6 bases between the germline ends. Germline lookup yields CDR1 LNHDA and CDR2 SQIVND (reference sequence). The CDR3 totals 13 residues. The CDR3 nucleotides are TGTGCCAGTAGTATTGGATACTCCTACGAGCAGTACTTC. It yields the protein CASSIGYSYEQYF.